This TCR beta chain was documented in a study of cytomegalovirus exposure and HLA in healthy donors. Study outcomes and limitations: What TCR beta sequences reportedly achieved was accurate prediction of HLA-A and HLA-B alleles in most subjects.

On this clone: Its antigen remains unknown.

The CDR3 is 13 amino acids. V lost 3 bases to trimming and J lost 4 bases, with 7 bases between them. Germline values: CDR1 SGHAT, CDR2 FQNNGV. Use of 60 Vbeta and 13 Jbeta primers characterized the PCR. Here immunoSEQ multiplex PCR was the method, and the copy in TCRdb shows in-frame clones only, minus some. The data hold about 160,000 clones, with about four fifths observed a single time. The V gene is TRBV11-2, the J gene TRBJ1-3; D gene uncertain. The receptor's source is a man under 40 in good health and CMV-seronegative. Sequences were obtained from PBMCs. For the CDR3, the DNA is TGTGCCAGCAGCTTTGGGCGCGGAAACACCATATATTTT. Translating it yields CASSFGRGNTIYF.